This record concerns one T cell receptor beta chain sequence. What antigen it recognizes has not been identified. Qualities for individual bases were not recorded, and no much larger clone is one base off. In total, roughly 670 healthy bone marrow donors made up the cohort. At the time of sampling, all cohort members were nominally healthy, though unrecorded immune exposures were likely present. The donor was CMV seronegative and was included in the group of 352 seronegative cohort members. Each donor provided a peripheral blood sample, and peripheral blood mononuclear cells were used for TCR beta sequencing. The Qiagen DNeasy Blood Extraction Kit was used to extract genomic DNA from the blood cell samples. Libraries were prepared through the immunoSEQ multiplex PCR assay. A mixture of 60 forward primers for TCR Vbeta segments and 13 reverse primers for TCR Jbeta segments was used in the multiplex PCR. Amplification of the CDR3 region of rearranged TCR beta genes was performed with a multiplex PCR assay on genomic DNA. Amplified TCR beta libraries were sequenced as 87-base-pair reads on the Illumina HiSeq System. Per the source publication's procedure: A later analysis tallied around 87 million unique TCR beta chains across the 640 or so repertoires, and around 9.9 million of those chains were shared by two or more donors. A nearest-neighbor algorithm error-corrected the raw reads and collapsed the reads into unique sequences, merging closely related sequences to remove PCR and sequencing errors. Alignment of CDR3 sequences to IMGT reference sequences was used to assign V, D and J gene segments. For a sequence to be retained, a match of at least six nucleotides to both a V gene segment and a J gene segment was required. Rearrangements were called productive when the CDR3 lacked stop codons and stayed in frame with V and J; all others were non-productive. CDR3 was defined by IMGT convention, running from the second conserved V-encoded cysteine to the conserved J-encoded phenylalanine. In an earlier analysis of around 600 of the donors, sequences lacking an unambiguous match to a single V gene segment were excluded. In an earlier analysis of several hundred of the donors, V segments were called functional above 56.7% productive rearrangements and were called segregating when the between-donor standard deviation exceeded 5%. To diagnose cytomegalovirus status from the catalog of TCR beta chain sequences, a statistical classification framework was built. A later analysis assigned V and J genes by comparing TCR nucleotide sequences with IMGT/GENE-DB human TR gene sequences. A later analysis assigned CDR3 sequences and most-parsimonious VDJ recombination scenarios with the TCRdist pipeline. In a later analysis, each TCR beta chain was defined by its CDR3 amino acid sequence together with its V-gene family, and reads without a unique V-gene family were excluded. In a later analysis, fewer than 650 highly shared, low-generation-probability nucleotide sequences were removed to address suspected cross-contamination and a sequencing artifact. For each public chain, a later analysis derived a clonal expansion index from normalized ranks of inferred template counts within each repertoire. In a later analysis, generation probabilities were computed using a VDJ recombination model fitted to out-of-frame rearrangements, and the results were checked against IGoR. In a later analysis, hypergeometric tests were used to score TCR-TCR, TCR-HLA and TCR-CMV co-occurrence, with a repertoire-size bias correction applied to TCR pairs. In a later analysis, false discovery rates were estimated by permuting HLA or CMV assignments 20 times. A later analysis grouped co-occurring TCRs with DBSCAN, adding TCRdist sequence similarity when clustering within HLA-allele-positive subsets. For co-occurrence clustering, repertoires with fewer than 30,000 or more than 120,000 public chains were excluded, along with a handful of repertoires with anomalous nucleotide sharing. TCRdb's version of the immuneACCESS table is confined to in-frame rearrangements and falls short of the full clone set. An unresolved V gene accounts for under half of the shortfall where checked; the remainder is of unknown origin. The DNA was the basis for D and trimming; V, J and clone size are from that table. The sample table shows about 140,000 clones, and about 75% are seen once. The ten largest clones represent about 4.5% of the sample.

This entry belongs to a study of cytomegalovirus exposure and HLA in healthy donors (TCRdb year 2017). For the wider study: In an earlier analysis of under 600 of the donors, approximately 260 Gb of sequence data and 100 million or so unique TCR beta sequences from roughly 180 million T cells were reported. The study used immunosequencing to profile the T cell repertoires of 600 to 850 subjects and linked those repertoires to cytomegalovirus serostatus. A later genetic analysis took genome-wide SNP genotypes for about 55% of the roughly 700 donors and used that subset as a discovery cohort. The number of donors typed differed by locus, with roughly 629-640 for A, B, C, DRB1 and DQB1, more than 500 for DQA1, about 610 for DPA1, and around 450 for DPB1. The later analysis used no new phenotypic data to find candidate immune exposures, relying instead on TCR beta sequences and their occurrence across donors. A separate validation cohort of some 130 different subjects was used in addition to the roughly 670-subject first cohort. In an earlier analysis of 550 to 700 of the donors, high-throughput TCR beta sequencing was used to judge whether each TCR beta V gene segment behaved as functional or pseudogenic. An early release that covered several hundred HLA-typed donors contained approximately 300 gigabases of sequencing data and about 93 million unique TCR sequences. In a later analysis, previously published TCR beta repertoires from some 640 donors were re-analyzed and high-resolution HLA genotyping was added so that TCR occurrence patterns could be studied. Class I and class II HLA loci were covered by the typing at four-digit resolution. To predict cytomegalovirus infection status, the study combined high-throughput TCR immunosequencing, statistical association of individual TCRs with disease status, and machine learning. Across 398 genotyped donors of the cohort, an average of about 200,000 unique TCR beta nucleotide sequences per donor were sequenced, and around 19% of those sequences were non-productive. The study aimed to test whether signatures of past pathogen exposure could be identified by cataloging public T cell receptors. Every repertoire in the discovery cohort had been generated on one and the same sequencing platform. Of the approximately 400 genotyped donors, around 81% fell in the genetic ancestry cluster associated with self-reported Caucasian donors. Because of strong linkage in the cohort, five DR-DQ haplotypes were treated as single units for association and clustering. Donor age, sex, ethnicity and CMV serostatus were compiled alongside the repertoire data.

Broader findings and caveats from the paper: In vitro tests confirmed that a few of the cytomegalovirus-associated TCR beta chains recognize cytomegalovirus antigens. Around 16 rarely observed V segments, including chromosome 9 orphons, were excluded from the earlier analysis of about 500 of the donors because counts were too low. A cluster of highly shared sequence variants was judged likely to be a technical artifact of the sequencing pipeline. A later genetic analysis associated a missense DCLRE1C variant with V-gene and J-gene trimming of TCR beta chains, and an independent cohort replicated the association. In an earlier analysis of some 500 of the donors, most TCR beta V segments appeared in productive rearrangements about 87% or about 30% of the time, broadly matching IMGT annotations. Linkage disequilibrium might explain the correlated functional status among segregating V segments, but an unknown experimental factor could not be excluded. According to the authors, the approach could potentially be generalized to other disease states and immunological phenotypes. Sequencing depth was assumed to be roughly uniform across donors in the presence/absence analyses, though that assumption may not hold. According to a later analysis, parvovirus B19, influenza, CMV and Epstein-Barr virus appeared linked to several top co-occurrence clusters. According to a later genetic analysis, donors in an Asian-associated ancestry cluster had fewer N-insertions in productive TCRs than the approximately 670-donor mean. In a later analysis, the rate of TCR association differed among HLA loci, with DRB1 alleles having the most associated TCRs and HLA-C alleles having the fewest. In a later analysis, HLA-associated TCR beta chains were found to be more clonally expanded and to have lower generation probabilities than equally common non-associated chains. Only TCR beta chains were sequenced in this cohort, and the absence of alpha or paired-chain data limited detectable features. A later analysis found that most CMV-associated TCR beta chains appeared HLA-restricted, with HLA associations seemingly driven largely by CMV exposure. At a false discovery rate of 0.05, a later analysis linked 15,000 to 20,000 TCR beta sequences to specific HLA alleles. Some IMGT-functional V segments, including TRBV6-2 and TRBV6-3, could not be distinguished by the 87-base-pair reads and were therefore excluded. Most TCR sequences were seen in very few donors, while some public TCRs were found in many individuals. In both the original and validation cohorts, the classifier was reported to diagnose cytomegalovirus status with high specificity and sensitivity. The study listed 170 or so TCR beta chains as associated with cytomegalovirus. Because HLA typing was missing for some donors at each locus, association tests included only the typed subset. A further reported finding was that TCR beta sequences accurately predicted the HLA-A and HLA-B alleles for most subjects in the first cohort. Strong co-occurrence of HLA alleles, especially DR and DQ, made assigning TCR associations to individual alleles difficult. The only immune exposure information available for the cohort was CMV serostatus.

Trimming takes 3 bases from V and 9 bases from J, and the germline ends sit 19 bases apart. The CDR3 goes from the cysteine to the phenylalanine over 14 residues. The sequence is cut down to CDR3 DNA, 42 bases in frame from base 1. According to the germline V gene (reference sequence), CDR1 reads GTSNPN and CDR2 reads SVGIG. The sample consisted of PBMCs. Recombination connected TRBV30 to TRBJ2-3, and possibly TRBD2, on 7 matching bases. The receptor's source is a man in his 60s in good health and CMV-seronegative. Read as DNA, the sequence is TGTGCCTGGAGCCTACAGGGACGGGGAGGGACGCAGTATTTT. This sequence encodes CAWSLQGRGGTQYF. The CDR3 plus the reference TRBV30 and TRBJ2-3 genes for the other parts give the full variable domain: SQTIHQWPATLVQPVGSPLSLECTVEGTSNPNLYWYRQAAGRGLQLLFYSVGIGQISSEVPQNLSASRPQDRQFILSSKKLLLSDSGFYLCAWSLQGRGGTQYFGPGTRLTVL.